This T cell receptor beta chain comes out of a study of OX40 agonist ivuxolimab in advanced cancers. The wider study: The study treated patients with ivuxolimab, an agonistic anti-OX40 (CD134) antibody. One patient with hepatocellular carcinoma and two with cutaneous melanoma, three in all, had partial responses. Study results and caveats: In the 0.1 to 3.0 mg/kg range, CD4+ and CD8+ blood T cells had expanded clonally by week 6.

Autoimmune disease history or systemic immunosuppression led to patients being barred. The CDR3 length is 15 residues. Germline CDR1 reads SNHLY; CDR2 reads FYNNEI. V lost 8 bases and J 3 bases, leaving 17 bases between the germline ends. With regard to this clone: Its specificity is unknown.

The data were produced by immunoSEQ multiplex PCR, yet TCRdb's version contains in-frame clones alone and is incomplete. The data show about 44,000 clones, 90% to 95% seen once. The sequenced sample was CD4+ or CD8+ T cells sorted from blood, obtained in a trial of the OX40 agonist ivuxolimab. The chain has TRBV2 and TRBJ2-1; D remains unclear. This sequence originates from an adult with an advanced solid tumor such as melanoma, head and neck, liver or kidney cancer. The CDR3: CASPRVELGYNEQFF. The CDR3 DNA follows: TGTGCCAGCCCCAGAGTGGAGTTGGGCTACAATGAGCAGTTCTTC.